This entry lists 9 T cell receptor beta chains sequenced from one sample in a study of blood T cell repertoires in COVID-19. Generated by immunoSEQ multiplex PCR, the TCRdb table keeps only in-frame clones and is missing some. The sample has 250,000 to 300,000 clones; about nine tenths are singletons. Sequenced sample: peripheral blood. The receptor source for this set is a middle-aged woman who had recovered from COVID-19.

The chain recombines TRBV5-1 with TRBJ1-3; D perhaps matches TRBD1 (6 bases). Trimming removed 3 bases at V and 0 bases at J, with 10 bases between. Germline CDR1 reads SGHRS; CDR2 reads YFSETQ. This CDR3 spans 15 amino acids. The CDR3, as DNA: TGCGCCAGCAGCTGGAACAGGGACTCTGGAAACACCATATATTTT. It yields the protein CASSWNRDSGNTIYF.

The rearrangement links TRBV6-4 to TRBJ2-3, with a tentative D call TRBD1 (7 bases). Germline CDR1 is MRHNA and CDR2 is SNTAGT. The CDR3 runs to 15 residues. The V and J ends lost 2 bases and 2 bases respectively, with 11 bases between them. CDR3 loop: CASSDPGGTTDTQYF. The CDR3 DNA sequence: TGTGCCAGCAGTGACCCAGGGGGGACCACAGATACGCAGTATTTT.

This chain joins TRBV5-6 and TRBJ2-5; 10 bases map to TRBD2. Germline trimming cut 4 bases from V and 1 base from J; bases unmatched to any gene: 4. There are 15 residues in the CDR3. Per germline, CDR1 SGHDT and CDR2 YYEEEE. The CDR3 reads CASSRLAGFQETQYF. CDR3 bases: TGTGCCAGCAGCCGACTAGCGGGCTTCCAAGAGACCCAGTACTTC.

The rearrangement joins TRBV6-2 or TRBV6-3 to TRBJ1-2, with a possible D match to TRBD1 (5 bases). The V gene's germline CDR1 is MNHEY and CDR2 SVGEGT. Trimming stripped 5 bases from V and 5 bases from J, with 18 bases between. This CDR3 region has 15 residues. The CDR3 DNA reads as TGTGCCAGCAGTGGATCCAGGGCAGCGGGGTATGGCTACACCTTC. Its protein is CASSGSRAAGYGYTF.

The chain links TRBV7-8 to TRBJ1-1, with D tentatively TRBD1 (5 bases). Germline CDR1 reads SGHVS; CDR2 reads FQNEAQ. The CDR3 consists of 16 residues. Trimming removed 3 bases from V and 0 bases from J, with 14 bases in between. The CDR3 bases are TGTGCCAGCAGCTTGGCTTGGGGCAGAATGAACACTGAAGCTTTCTTT. Amino acid sequence: CASSLAWGRMNTEAFF.

The chain combines TRBV7-6 with TRBJ2-1, with 12 bases fitting TRBD2. V trimming: 5 bases; J trimming: 6 bases; junction bases outside the gene matches: 14. The germline V gene encodes CDR1 SGHVS and CDR2 FNYEAQ. The CDR3 has 18 residues. This chain's CDR3 is CASSHGLAGGASGNEQFF. The DNA for the CDR3 is TGTGCCAGCAGCCACGGTCTAGCGGGGGGGGCCTCAGGCAATGAGCAGTTCTTC.

This clone occurred a few times. The chain recombines TRBV5-6 with TRBJ1-2, with 8 nucleotides matching TRBD1. In germline, CDR1 is SGHDT, CDR2 YYEEEE. V lost 2 bases, J lost 4 bases, and 13 bases stayed unmatched. The CDR3 runs to 17 residues. This CDR3 is CASSLTPGTGVVYGYTF. CDR3 nucleotide sequence: TGTGCCAGCAGCTTAACCCCAGGGACAGGAGTCGTCTATGGCTACACCTTC.

This chain joins TRBV11-2 and TRBJ2-7, with D hard to call. CDR1 is SGHAT, CDR2 FQNNGV, per germline. The V gene lost 5 bases and the J gene lost 0 bases, with 8 bases spanning the gap. The CDR3 consists of 13 residues. In nucleotides, the CDR3 is TGTGCCAGCAGCACGGGTAGCTCCTACGAGCAGTACTTC. Translated, it gives CASSTGSSYEQYF.

The V gene is TRBV4-1, the J gene TRBJ1-4; TRBD1 agrees at 7 bases. The germline gives CDR1 MGHRA, CDR2 YSYEKL. The CDR3 runs to 15 residues. Unmatched junction bases numbered 5, after V lost 3 bases and J lost 4 bases. In DNA form, the CDR3 reads TGCGCCAGCAGCCAGCAGGGGGTGGTTAATGAAAAACTGTTTTTT. Translating gives CASSQQGVVNEKLFF.